This TCR beta chain was recorded in a study of T-cell memory formation after mild COVID-19. Via MiXCR, TCRdb re-called the 5' RACE reads, giving one row per CDR3 protein. The sample includes under 250,000 distinct CDR3 sequences, more than 9% of them seen just once. This clonotype was seen ten or more times. Germline values: CDR1 MNHEY, CDR2 SVGAGI. The CDR3 consists of 12 residues. V was pared by 8 bases and J by 4 bases, with 9 bases between. Sequencing was carried out using PBMCs or a T cell subset sorted from them (not recorded which). The rearrangement uses TRBV6-5 and TRBJ2-1, with a possible D match to TRBD1 (6 bases). This TCR was recovered from a man aged 18 to 29 who had mild COVID-19 (a few samples of this study predate the infection). Cell type and time point are not known. Here the CDR3 reads CASRDTYNEQFF. CDR3 nucleotides: TGTGCCAGCCGGGACACGTACAATGAGCAGTTCTTC.